This T cell receptor beta chain was identified in a study of shared clonotypes between healthy human individuals. Clones were read by immunoSEQ multiplex PCR, and TCRdb kept only the in-frame ones, dropping some. The sample comprises just over 2,000,000 clones, 85% to 95% of which are singletons, and roughly 0.13% rests with the top ten. Sequencing was done on a sample of naive CD4+ T cells sorted from blood. Subset noted: CD45RA+ positively selected. The TCR was taken from a man between 18 and 29 years old in good health.

The CDR3 DNA sequence: TGTGCCAGTAGTGCCCCAGGGTCTGGAAACACCATATATTTT. Protein product: CASSAPGSGNTIYF. The chain carries TRBV19 and TRBJ1-3; weak D call: TRBD1 (5 bases). The CDR3 is 14 residues long. Trimming shortened V by 5 bases and J by 1 base, and 9 bases separated the two germline ends. Germline lookup yields CDR1 LNHDA and CDR2 SQIVND (reference sequence). Variable domain in full (rest from reference TRBV19 and TRBJ1-3): DGGITQSPKYLFRKEGQNVTLSCEQNLNHDAMYWYRQDPGQGLRLIYYSQIVNDFQKGDIAEGYSVSREKKESFPLTVTSAQKNPTAFYLCASSAPGSGNTIYFGEGSWLTVV.